Shown below are 22 T cell receptor beta chains from a single sample sequenced in a study of T cell changes during pregnancy in multiple sclerosis. Sequencing used immunoSEQ multiplex PCR; TCRdb keeps in-frame clones, though not all of them. The repertoire consists of over 40,000 clones, with 88% occurring once and the leading ten covering less than 1.5%. Sequenced material: CD4+ T cells from peripheral blood mononuclear cells, taken in the second trimester of pregnancy. These receptors were collected from a female donor with multiple sclerosis, enrolled in a pregnancy study.

The chain is built from TRBV5-8 and TRBJ2-1, with D possibly being TRBD1 (5 bases). V was clipped by 4 bases and J by 1 base, with 9 bases between them. From germline, CDR1 is SGHTS and CDR2 YDEGEE. The CDR3 loop spans 14 amino acids. CDR3 protein: CASSTRQSYNEQFF. The CDR3 region has the DNA TGTGCCAGCAGCACCCGACAGTCCTACAATGAGCAGTTCTTC.

This rearrangement joins TRBV7-2 to TRBJ2-3, with D possibly TRBD2 on 6 matching bases. The CDR3 sequence is 14 residues long. CDR1 is SGHTA, CDR2 FQGNSA, per germline. Trimming left V 5 bases short and J 1 base short, with 10 bases between. CDR3: CASSPRLGTDTQYF. Written as DNA, the CDR3 is TGTGCCAGCAGCCCGCGACTAGGCACAGATACGCAGTATTTT. Full variable domain (missing parts from reference TRBV7-2 and TRBJ2-3): GAGVSQSPSNKVTEKGKDVELRCDPISGHTALYWYRQSLGQGLEFLIYFQGNSAPDKSGLPSDRFSAERTGGSVSTLTIQRTQQEDSAVYLCASSPRLGTDTQYFGPGTRLTVL.

The chain combines TRBV9 with TRBJ2-5, with 10 positions matching TRBD2. This CDR3 comprises 16 residues. From germline, CDR1 is SGDLS and CDR2 YYNGEE. Trimming at V came to 3 bases and at J to 5 bases, leaving 10 bases not matched to a gene. The CDR3 reads CASSADYPAGGETQYF. The CDR3 DNA is TGTGCCAGCAGCGCAGACTATCCAGCGGGAGGGGAGACCCAGTACTTC.

The chain links TRBV6-4 to TRBJ2-7, with 9 bases that match TRBD2. The CDR3 spans 16 residues. Germline CDR1 is MRHNA and CDR2 is SNTAGT. V trimming: 1 base; J trimming: 4 bases; junction bases outside the gene matches: 8. In DNA, the CDR3 is TGTGCCAGCAGTGACTACCATCTAGCGGGATTTTACGAGCAGTACTTC. It translates to CASSDYHLAGFYEQYF.

The chain employs TRBV5-1 and TRBJ2-2, with D perhaps TRBD1 (6 bases). Germline V gives CDR1 SGHRS, CDR2 YFSETQ. V was trimmed by 4 bases and J by 1 base, leaving 11 bases between them. This CDR3 comprises 15 residues. In DNA, the CDR3 is TGCGCCAGCAGCCTGCCGGGACAGAACACCGGGGAGCTGTTTTTT. It codes for CASSLPGQNTGELFF.

The chain employs TRBV5-1 and TRBJ2-1; 7 nucleotides agree with TRBD2. This CDR3 spans 15 amino acids. Germline CDR1 reads SGHRS; CDR2 reads YFSETQ. The V segment lost 3 bases and the J segment 4 bases; nucleotides outside the gene matches: 7. CDR3 in amino acids: CASSSSGNPYNEQFF. DNA for the CDR3: TGCGCCAGCAGCTCCAGCGGGAACCCTTACAATGAGCAGTTCTTC. Full variable domain (missing parts from reference TRBV5-1 and TRBJ2-1): KAGVTQTPRYLIKTRGQQVTLSCSPISGHRSVSWYQQTPGQGLQFLFEYFSETQRNKGNFPGRFSGRQFSNSRSEMNVSTLELGDSALYLCASSSSGNPYNEQFFGPGTRLTVL.

The genes are TRBV5-4 and TRBJ2-2; TRBD1 is a possible D gene (5 bases). This CDR3 region has 16 residues. The germline V gene has CDR1 SGHNT and CDR2 YYREEE (reference sequence). Between the trimmed V and J ends, which lost 0 bases and 2 bases, there was a span of 11 bases. The CDR3 region has the DNA TGTGCCAGCAGCTTGGAAGTGGGGCTAAACACCGGGGAGCTGTTTTTT. Translation gives CASSLEVGLNTGELFF.

The chain couples TRBV19 to TRBJ2-5, with 9 bases lining up with TRBD1. The CDR3 covers 14 residues. Germline V gives CDR1 LNHDA, CDR2 SQIVND (reference sequence). Losses at the gene ends were 8 bases for V and 5 bases for J; bases not matched to a gene: 9. CDR3 region: CASSDRGIFETQYF. In nucleotides, the CDR3 is TGTGCCAGTTCTGACAGGGGGATCTTCGAGACCCAGTACTTC.

This chain links TRBV2 with TRBJ1-1; a possible D gene is TRBD1 (6 bases). CDR1 is SNHLY and CDR2 is FYNNEI in the germline V gene. There are 12 residues in the CDR3. V was cut by 8 bases and J by 3 bases, with 10 bases left in between. CDR3 nucleotides: TGTGCCAGCCGACAGGCCTACACTGAAGCTTTCTTT. Amino acids: CASRQAYTEAFF. Supplemented by reference TRBV2 and TRBJ1-1, the full variable domain reads EPEVTQTPSHQVTQMGQEVILRCVPISNHLYFYWYRQILGQKVEFLVSFYNNEISEKSEIFDDQFSVERPDGSNFTLKIRSTKLEDSAMYFCASRQAYTEAFFGQGTRLTVV.

For the CDR3, the DNA is TGTGCCAGCAGGCGGACTAGCGGGCCCTACAATGAGCAGTTCTTC. It is translated as CASRRTSGPYNEQFF. V usage is TRBV6-5 and J usage is TRBJ2-1; 11 nucleotides match TRBD2. The trim removed 6 bases at V and 2 bases at J, leaving 3 bases unmatched. CDR3 length: 15 amino acids. In germline, CDR1 is MNHEY, CDR2 SVGAGI.

The V call is TRBV19, the J call TRBJ2-7; D possibly corresponds to TRBD1 (5 bases). Germline V gene data show CDR1 as LNHDA and CDR2 as SQIVND (reference sequence). The CDR3 covers 15 residues. Trimming left V 3 bases short and J 0 bases short, with 12 bases between. The CDR3 is CASSIRVGDSYEQYF. The DNA of the CDR3 is TGTGCCAGTAGTATCAGGGTTGGGGACTCCTACGAGCAGTACTTC.

The chain links TRBV28 to TRBJ2-2, with 8 bases that match TRBD2. This CDR3 region has 15 residues. J was trimmed by 4 bases and V by 5 bases; bases with no gene match: 6. Germline V gene lookup returns CDR1 MDHEN and CDR2 SYDVKM. This CDR3 is CASSRSSGFTGELFF. The CDR3 DNA is TGTGCCAGCAGTAGGTCTAGCGGGTTCACCGGGGAGCTGTTTTTT.

This clone was counted once. This rearrangement joins TRBV28 to TRBJ2-1; 8 nucleotides match TRBD2. The CDR3 runs to 12 residues. The germline V gene encodes CDR1 MDHEN and CDR2 SYDVKM. V lost 8 bases and J lost 11; bases outside the gene matches: 8. The CDR3 loop reads CASGLAGAKQFF. CDR3 DNA sequence: TGTGCCAGCGGGCTAGCGGGCGCCAAGCAGTTCTTC. Based on the CDR3 plus reference TRBV28 and TRBJ2-1, the full variable domain is DVKVTQSSRYLVKRTGEKVFLECVQDMDHENMFWYRQDPGLGLRLIYFSYDVKMKEKGDIPEGYSVSREKKERFSLILESASTNQTSMYLCASGLAGAKQFFGPGTRLTVL.

V usage is TRBV7-2 and J usage is TRBJ2-3; D unclear. V was shortened by 5 bases and J by 5 bases, with 8 bases between the two germline ends. Germline V CDR1 and CDR2: SGHTA, FQGNSA. The CDR3 is 12 residues long. The CDR3 here is CASSQRVDTQYF. CDR3 coding DNA: TGTGCCAGCAGCCAGCGTGTAGATACGCAGTATTTT.

V is TRBV6-1 and J is TRBJ1-1, with D possibly TRBD1 on 5 matching bases. Germline V gene data show CDR1 as MNHNS and CDR2 as SASEGT. The CDR3 is 16 amino acids. V was cut by 0 bases and J by 6 bases, with 17 bases left in between. In DNA form, the CDR3 reads TGTGCCAGCAGTGAAGCGCTTCCGGGACTCGGCCCTGAAGCTTTCTTT. It translates to CASSEALPGLGPEAFF.

The chain joins TRBV7-2 to TRBJ2-3; 8 bases align to TRBD1. Germline values: CDR1 SGHTA, CDR2 FQGNSA. CDR3 length: 15 amino acids. V was clipped by 5 bases and J by 4 bases; unmatched bases: 8. The CDR3 is CASSPRQGSADTQYF. Here the CDR3 DNA reads TGTGCCAGCAGCCCCAGACAGGGGTCGGCAGATACGCAGTATTTT.

This clone was picked up a small number of times. The chain joins TRBV10-3 to TRBJ1-5; TRBD1 is a possible D gene (6 bases). The CDR3 runs 12 residues. Trimming took off 10 bases at V and 4 bases at J, with 11 bases between the two ends. Germline CDR1 is ENHRY and CDR2 is SYGVKD. The CDR3 coding sequence is TGTGCCACCAGACAGGATAATCAGCCCCAGCATTTT. As protein: CATRQDNQPQHF.

This chain uses TRBV27 with TRBJ2-7, with 7 bases fitting TRBD1. The V segment lost 5 bases and the J segment 2 bases; nucleotides outside the gene matches: 12. The CDR3 spans 16 residues. The germline V gene encodes CDR1 MNHEY and CDR2 SMNVEV (reference sequence). In DNA, the CDR3 is TGTGCCAGCAGTCCCCATCCCGGGACAGTGCCCTACGAGCAGTACTTC. This gives the protein CASSPHPGTVPYEQYF.

This clone turned up a few times. The genes are TRBV5-1 and TRBJ1-1, with D possibly TRBD1 on 5 matching bases. Germline-derived CDR1 and CDR2 are SGHRS and YFSETQ. The V end lost 2 bases, the J end lost 1 base, and 9 bases lay between the germline ends. This CDR3 has 14 amino acids. CDR3 DNA sequence: TGCGCCAGCAGCTTCCAGGGCCGGAACACTGAAGCTTTCTTT. This translates into CASSFQGRNTEAFF.

This clone was found once. The genes are TRBV6-4 and TRBJ1-6; no clear D. Germline CDR1 is MRHNA and CDR2 is SNTAGT. Trimming shortened V by 6 bases and J by 8 bases, and 11 bases separated the two germline ends. The CDR3 spans 13 residues. For the CDR3, the DNA is TGTGCCAGCAGACGTGACAAGGATTCACCCCTCCACTTT. The encoded protein is CASRRDKDSPLHF.

The V call is TRBV2, the J call TRBJ2-7; D is unresolved. The CDR3 is made up of 12 amino acids. CDR1 and CDR2 from the germline V gene are SNHLY and FYNNEI. Trimming removed 7 bases at V and 2 bases at J, with 9 bases between. In DNA, the CDR3 is TGTGCCAGCAACGAAGACACCTACGAGCAGTACTTC. This codes for CASNEDTYEQYF. Using reference TRBV2 and TRBJ2-7 for the parts outside the CDR3, the full variable domain is EPEVTQTPSHQVTQMGQEVILRCVPISNHLYFYWYRQILGQKVEFLVSFYNNEISEKSEIFDDQFSVERPDGSNFTLKIRSTKLEDSAMYFCASNEDTYEQYFGPGTRLTVT.

This clone was observed a single time. V gene TRBV19 combines with J gene TRBJ1-1; 7 nucleotides align to TRBD1. The CDR3 is 16 amino acids. J gave up 1 base and V 5 bases, and 10 bases lay outside the gene matches. Per the germline V gene, CDR1 is LNHDA and CDR2 is SQIVND (reference sequence). CDR3 sequence (DNA): TGTGCCAGTAGTCCACGACAGGGTCGGGGGAACACTGAAGCTTTCTTT. Its translation is CASSPRQGRGNTEAFF.